These 14 T cell receptor beta chains were all obtained from the same sample, sequenced in a study of spatial heterogeneity in lung cancer. Findings of the study overall: The number of expanded tumor alpha and beta chains correlated with mutation number.

The time point here: sample taken at primary tumor resection. What these receptors recognize is not known. TCRdb ran MiXCR on the 5' RACE reads and lists one entry per CDR3 protein. The sample consists of approximately 25,000 distinct CDR3 sequences, 8.8% of them appearing once. Sample: lung tumor tissue, taken at surgery. The receptors originated from a male donor with early-stage non-small cell lung cancer.

This clonotype was observed at least ten times. This chain uses TRBV15 with TRBJ2-5; D possibly corresponds to TRBD2 (5 bases). Germline assignment: CDR1 LNHNV and CDR2 YYDKDF (reference sequence). The CDR3 runs 14 residues. Trimming stripped 1 base from V and 5 bases from J, with 11 bases between. The CDR3 region has the DNA TGTGCCACCAGCAGAGGGGGAGAATCGGAGACCCAGTACTTC. Encoded protein: CATSRGGESETQYF.

By sample fraction, this clonotype is medium-sized (0.01 to 0.1%). The V and J genes are TRBV6-5 and TRBJ2-3, with 9 positions matching TRBD1. The CDR3 spans 19 residues. Germline trimming cut 7 bases from V and 2 bases from J; bases unmatched to any gene: 19. Germline V gene sequence: CDR1 MNHEY, CDR2 SVGAGI. CDR3 in amino acids: CASTTRIPGQGRLTDTQYF. In DNA form, the CDR3 reads TGTGCCAGCACAACAAGAATACCGGGACAGGGTAGACTCACAGATACGCAGTATTTT.

This clonotype was recorded a few times. The gene calls are TRBV6-5 and TRBJ1-6; D is possibly TRBD1 (5 bases). The germline V gene encodes CDR1 MNHEY and CDR2 SVGAGI. The CDR3 extends over 15 amino acids. Trimming cost V 4 bases and J 15 bases, with 22 bases left between them. The CDR3 nucleotides read TGTGCCAGCAGTTCCCTCGGGGCTAACCTTTTATTCCTCCACTTT. This sequence encodes CASSSLGANLLFLHF.

In its sample, this clonotype ranks as medium-sized. The rearrangement links TRBV7-9 to TRBJ2-2; a weak D match, TRBD2 (6 bases). The V end was cut by 6 bases, the J end by 2 bases, with 13 bases between. Germline CDR1 and CDR2: SEHNR and FQNEAQ (reference sequence). This CDR3 comprises 15 residues. The CDR3 sequence: CASRKPGENTGELFF. The CDR3 nucleotides read TGTGCCAGCAGAAAACCGGGGGAAAACACCGGGGAGCTGTTTTTT.

A few counts support this clonotype. This CDR3 is CASSQDGYGGEQYF. The CDR3 coding sequence is TGCGCCAGCAGCCAAGATGGCTATGGCGGCGAGCAGTACTTC. The V call is TRBV4-1, the J call TRBJ2-7; D unresolved. The CDR3 length is 14 residues. The V gene's germline CDR1 is MGHRA and CDR2 YSYEKL. Trimming stripped 0 bases from V and 6 bases from J, with 12 bases between.

This clonotype came up a few times. The chain is built from TRBV28 and TRBJ1-5, with 7 bases identical to TRBD1. The CDR3 contains 13 residues. Trimming took 10 bases from V and 6 from J; bases not matched to a gene: 9. The germline V gene has CDR1 MDHEN and CDR2 SYDVKM. The CDR3 nucleotides read TGTGCCACTTCGACAGGGTGGGTTCAGCCCCAGCATTTT. Protein: CATSTGWVQPQHF.

This clonotype was observed many times. V usage is TRBV19 and J usage is TRBJ1-1, with TRBD1 identical over 7 bases. From germline, CDR1 is LNHDA and CDR2 SQIVND (reference sequence). The CDR3 runs 14 residues. Trimming removed 7 bases from V and 8 bases from J; junction bases left unmatched: 13. Here the CDR3 reads CASKKGQLIGEAFF. The CDR3 nucleotides are TGTGCCAGTAAGAAGGGACAGTTGATTGGGGAAGCTTTCTTT. Drawing the rest from reference TRBV19 and TRBJ1-1, the complete variable domain is DGGITQSPKYLFRKEGQNVTLSCEQNLNHDAMYWYRQDPGQGLRLIYYSQIVNDFQKGDIAEGYSVSREKKESFPLTVTSAQKNPTAFYLCASKKGQLIGEAFFGQGTRLTVV.

Many counts were recorded for this clonotype. The rearrangement links TRBV5-1 to TRBJ2-5; D gene ambiguous. The CDR3 runs to 13 residues. Trimming left V 6 bases short and J 0 bases short, with 9 bases between. Germline V gene data show CDR1 as SGHRS and CDR2 as YFSETQ. The CDR3 DNA reads TGCGCCAGCACGACGGCGTACCAAGAGACCCAGTACTTC. Translating it yields CASTTAYQETQYF.

The V and J genes are TRBV7-8 and TRBJ2-1; D possibly corresponds to TRBD2 (6 bases). With 1 base removed from V and 12 bases from J, the gap between germline ends came to 16 bases. In germline, CDR1 is SGHVS, CDR2 FQNEAQ. This CDR3 contains 14 residues. The CDR3 coding sequence is TGTGCCAGCAGCTTAGGGCAGGGCGCCGGGGGGCAGTTCTTC. Translation: CASSLGQGAGGQFF.

This clonotype was recorded a few times. The gene calls are TRBV20-1 and TRBJ1-1; D might be TRBD1 (5 bases). Trimming left V 1 base short and J 6 bases short, with 18 bases between. From germline, CDR1 is DFQATT and CDR2 SNEGSKA (reference sequence). The CDR3 covers 15 residues. As DNA, the CDR3 is TGCAGTGCTAGAGCTCAGGGAGTAAGACTATCTGAAGCTTTCTTT. It specifies CSARAQGVRLSEAFF.

This clonotype was recorded many times. The V and J genes are TRBV7-2 and TRBJ2-7; D is undetermined. The germline gives CDR1 SGHTA, CDR2 FQGNSA. The CDR3 contains 12 residues. The V and J ends lost 3 bases and 0 bases respectively, with 3 bases between them. This CDR3 reads CASSFLSYEQYF. In DNA, the CDR3 is TGTGCCAGCAGCTTCCTCTCCTACGAGCAGTACTTC.

This clonotype was counted a few times. The gene calls are TRBV28 and TRBJ2-3, with D unresolved. V lost 6 bases and J 3 bases, leaving 13 bases between the germline ends. In germline, CDR1 is MDHEN, CDR2 SYDVKM. The CDR3 totals 14 residues. CDR3 sequence: CASSQGIETDTQYF. In DNA form, the CDR3 reads TGTGCCAGCAGCCAAGGGATTGAAACAGATACGCAGTATTTT.

The table lists this clonotype with many counts. The rearrangement links TRBV7-6 to TRBJ2-3, with D hard to call. CDR1 is SGHVS, CDR2 FNYEAQ, per germline. Trimming took 5 bases from V and 6 from J, leaving 12 bases between them. There are 13 residues in the CDR3. CDR3 amino acids: CASSPQRADTQYF. DNA of the CDR3: TGTGCCAGCAGCCCACAACGTGCGGATACGCAGTATTTT.

This clonotype was picked up many times. The chain couples TRBV20-1 to TRBJ2-3; 9 nucleotides align to TRBD2. The CDR3 contains 15 residues. Germline CDR1 DFQATT, CDR2 SNEGSKA (reference sequence). The V segment lost 6 bases and the J segment 2 bases; nucleotides outside the gene matches: 9. In DNA, the CDR3 is TGCAGTGCGAGAAAAGCTAGCGGGAACACAGATACGCAGTATTTT. Translation gives CSARKASGNTDTQYF.